This T cell receptor (beta chain) was observed in a study of T cell responses to AZD1222 COVID-19 vaccine. Overall study results and limits: At study baseline, merely several AZD1222 recipients were seropositive. Clonal diversity was possibly underestimated; the donors were predominantly white British and more often female.

The protocol was immunoSEQ multiplex PCR, while the TCRdb copy is restricted to in-frame clones and leaves out a portion. The top ten clones hold roughly 13% of a sample with approximately 120,000 clones, over 75% of them seen once. This clone was recorded only once. Its antigen is undetermined. This TCR was sampled from an adult in good health. The source material was peripheral blood, sampled on day 0 of MenACWY control vaccination.

As DNA, the CDR3 is TGTGCCAGCAGCTTAGGACTAGCGAAAGAGACCCAGTACTTC. This encodes CASSLGLAKETQYF. The genes are TRBV5-6 and TRBJ2-5; 9 nucleotides match TRBD2. CDR3 length: 14 residues. The germline gives CDR1 SGHDT, CDR2 YYEEEE. V shed 2 bases, J shed 3 bases, and the junction held 2 bases outside the gene matches. Full variable domain (missing parts from reference TRBV5-6 and TRBJ2-5): DAGVTQSPTHLIKTRGQQVTLRCSPKSGHDTVSWYQQALGQGPQFIFQYYEEEERQRGNFPDRFSGHQFPNYSSELNVNALLLGDSALYLCASSLGLAKETQYFGPGTRLLVL.